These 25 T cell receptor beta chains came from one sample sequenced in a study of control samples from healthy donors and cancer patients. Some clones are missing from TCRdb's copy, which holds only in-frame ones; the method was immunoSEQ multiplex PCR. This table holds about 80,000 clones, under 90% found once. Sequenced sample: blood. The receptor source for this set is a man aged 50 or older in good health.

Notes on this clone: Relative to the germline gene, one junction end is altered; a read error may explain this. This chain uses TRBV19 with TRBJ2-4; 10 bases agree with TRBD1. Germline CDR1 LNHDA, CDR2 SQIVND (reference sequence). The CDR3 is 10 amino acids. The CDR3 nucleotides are TGTGCCAGTGGGGACAGGGGCTGGCACTTC. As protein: CASGDRGWHF.

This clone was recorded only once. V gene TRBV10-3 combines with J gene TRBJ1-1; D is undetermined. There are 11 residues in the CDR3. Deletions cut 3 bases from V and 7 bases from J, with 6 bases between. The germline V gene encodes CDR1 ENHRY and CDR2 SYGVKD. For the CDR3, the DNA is TGTGCCATCAGTGAAAGGGATGAAGCTTTCTTT. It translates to CAISERDEAFF.

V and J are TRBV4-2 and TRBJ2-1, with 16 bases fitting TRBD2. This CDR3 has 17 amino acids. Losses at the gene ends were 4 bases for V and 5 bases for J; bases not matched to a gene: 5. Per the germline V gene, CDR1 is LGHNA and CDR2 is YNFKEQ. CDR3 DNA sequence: TGTGCCAGCAGCCCGGGACTAGCGGGGGGGCCGGACAATGAGCAGTTCTTC. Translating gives CASSPGLAGGPDNEQFF.

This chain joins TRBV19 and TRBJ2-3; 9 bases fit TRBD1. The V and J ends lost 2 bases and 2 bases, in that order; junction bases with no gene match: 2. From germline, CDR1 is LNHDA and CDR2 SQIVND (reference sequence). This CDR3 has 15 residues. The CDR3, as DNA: TGTGCCAGTAGTATAAGGGACAGGGCCACAGATACGCAGTATTTT. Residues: CASSIRDRATDTQYF.

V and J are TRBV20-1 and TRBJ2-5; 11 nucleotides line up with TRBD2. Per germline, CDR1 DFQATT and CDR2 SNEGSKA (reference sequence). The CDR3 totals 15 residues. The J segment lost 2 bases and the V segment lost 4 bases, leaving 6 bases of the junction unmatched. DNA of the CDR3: TGCAGTGCTAATGATAGCGGGGGGGATCAAGAGACCCAGTACTTC. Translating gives CSANDSGGDQETQYF.

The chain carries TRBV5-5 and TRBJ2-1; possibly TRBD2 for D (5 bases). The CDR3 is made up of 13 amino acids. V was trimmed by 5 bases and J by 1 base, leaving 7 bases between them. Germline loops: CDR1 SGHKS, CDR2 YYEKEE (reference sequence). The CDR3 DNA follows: TGTGCCAGCAGATCGGGATCCTACAATGAGCAGTTCTTC. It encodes CASRSGSYNEQFF.

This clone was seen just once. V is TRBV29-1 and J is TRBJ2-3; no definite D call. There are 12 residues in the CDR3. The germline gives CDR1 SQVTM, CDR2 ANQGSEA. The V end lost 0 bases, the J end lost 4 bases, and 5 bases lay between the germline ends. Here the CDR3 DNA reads TGCAGCGTTGAAGATGGTTCAGATACGCAGTATTTT. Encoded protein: CSVEDGSDTQYF.

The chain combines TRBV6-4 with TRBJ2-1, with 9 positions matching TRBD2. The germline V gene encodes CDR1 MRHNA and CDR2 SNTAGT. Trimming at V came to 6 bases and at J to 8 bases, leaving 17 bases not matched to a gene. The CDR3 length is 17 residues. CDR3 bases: TGTGCCAGCAGCCCCAGCTACTTCAGCGGGGGGCGGGATGAGCAGTTCTTC. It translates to CASSPSYFSGGRDEQFF.

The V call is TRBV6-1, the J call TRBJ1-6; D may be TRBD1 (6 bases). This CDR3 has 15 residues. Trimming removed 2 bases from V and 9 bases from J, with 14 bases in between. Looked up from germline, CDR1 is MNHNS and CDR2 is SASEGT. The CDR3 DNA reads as TGTGCCAGCAGTGAAATCCAGGGGTGGGGTTCACCCCTCCACTTT. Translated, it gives CASSEIQGWGSPLHF.

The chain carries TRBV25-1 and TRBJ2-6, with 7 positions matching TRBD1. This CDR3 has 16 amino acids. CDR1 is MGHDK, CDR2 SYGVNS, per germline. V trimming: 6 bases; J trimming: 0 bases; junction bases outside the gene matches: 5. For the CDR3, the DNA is TGTGCCAGCAGAGGGGACAGTTACTCTGGGGCCAACGTCCTGACTTTC. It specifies CASRGDSYSGANVLTF.

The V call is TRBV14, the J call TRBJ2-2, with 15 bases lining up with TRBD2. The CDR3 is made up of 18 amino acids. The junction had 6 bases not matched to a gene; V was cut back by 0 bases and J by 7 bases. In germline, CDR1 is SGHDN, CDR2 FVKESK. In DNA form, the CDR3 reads TGTGCCAGCAGCCAAGATGGACTAGCGGGGGGGCTCGGCGGGGAGCTGTTTTTT. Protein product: CASSQDGLAGGLGGELFF.

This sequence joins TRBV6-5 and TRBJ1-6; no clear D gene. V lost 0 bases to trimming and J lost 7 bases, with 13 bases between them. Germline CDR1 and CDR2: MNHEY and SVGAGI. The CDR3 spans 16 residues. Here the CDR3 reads CASSYSPASMNSPLHF. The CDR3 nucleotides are TGTGCCAGCAGTTACTCGCCAGCCTCAATGAATTCACCCCTCCACTTT.

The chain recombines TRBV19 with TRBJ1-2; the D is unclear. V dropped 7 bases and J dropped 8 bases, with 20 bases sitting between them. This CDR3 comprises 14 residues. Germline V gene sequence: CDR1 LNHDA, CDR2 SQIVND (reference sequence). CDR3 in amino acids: CASTSGSVPLGYTF. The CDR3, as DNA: TGTGCCAGTACCTCGGGATCGGTCCCGCTCGGCTACACCTTC.

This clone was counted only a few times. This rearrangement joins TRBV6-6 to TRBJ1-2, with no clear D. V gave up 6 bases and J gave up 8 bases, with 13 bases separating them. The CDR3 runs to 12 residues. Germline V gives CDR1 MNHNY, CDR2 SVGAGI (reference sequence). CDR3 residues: CASRPLSGGYTF. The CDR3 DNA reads TGTGCCAGCAGACCGCTAAGCGGGGGCTACACCTTC.

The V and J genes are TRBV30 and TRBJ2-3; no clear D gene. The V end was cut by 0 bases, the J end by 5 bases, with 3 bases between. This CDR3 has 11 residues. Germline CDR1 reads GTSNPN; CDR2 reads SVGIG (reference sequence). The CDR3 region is CAWSVKDTQYF. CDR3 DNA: TGTGCCTGGAGTGTCAAAGATACGCAGTATTTT.

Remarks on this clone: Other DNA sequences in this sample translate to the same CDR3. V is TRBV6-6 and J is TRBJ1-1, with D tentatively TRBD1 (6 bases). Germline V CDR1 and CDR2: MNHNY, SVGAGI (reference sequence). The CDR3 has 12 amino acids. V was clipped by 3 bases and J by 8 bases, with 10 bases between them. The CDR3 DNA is TGTGCCAGCAGTTATGGGGGCCCGGAAGCTTTCTTT. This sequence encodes CASSYGGPEAFF.

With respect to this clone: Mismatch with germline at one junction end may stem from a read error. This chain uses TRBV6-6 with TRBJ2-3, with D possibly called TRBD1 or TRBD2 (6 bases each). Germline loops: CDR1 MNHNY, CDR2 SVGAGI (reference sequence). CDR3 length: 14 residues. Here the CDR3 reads CASIYRGQSDTQYF. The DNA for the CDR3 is TGTGCCAGCATTTACCGGGGGCAGTCAGATACGCAGTATTTT.

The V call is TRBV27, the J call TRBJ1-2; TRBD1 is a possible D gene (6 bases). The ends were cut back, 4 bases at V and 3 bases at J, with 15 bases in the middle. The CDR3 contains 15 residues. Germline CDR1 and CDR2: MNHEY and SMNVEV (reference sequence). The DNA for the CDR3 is TGTGCCAGCAGTTCGCCACTACAGGGATACTATGGCTACACCTTC. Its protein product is CASSSPLQGYYGYTF.

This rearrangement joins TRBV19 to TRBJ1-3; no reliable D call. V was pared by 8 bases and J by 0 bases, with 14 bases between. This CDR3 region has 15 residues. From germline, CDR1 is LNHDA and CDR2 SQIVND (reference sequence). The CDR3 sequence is CASRSAAFSGNTIYF. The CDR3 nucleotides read TGTGCCAGTCGATCAGCAGCCTTCTCTGGAAACACCATATATTTT. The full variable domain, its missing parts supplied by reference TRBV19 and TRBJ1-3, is DGGITQSPKYLFRKEGQNVTLSCEQNLNHDAMYWYRQDPGQGLRLIYYSQIVNDFQKGDIAEGYSVSREKKESFPLTVTSAQKNPTAFYLCASRSAAFSGNTIYFGEGSWLTVV.

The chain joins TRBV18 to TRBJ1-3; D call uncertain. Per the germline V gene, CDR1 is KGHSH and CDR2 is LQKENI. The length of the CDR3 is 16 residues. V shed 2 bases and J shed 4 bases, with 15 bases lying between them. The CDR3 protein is CASSPSDTGSGNTIYF. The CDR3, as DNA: TGTGCCAGCTCACCAAGTGATACGGGGTCGGGAAACACCATATATTTT. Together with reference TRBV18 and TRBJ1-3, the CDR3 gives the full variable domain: NAGVMQNPRHLVRRRGQEARLRCSPMKGHSHVYWYRQLPEEGLKFMVYLQKENIIDESGMPKERFSAEFPKEGPSILRIQQVVRGDSAAYFCASSPSDTGSGNTIYFGEGSWLTVV.

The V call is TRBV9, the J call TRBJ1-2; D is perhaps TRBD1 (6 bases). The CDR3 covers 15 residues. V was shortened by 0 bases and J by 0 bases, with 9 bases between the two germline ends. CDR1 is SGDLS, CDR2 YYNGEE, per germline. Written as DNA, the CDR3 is TGTGCCAGCAGCGTAGTAGGGGGAGCTAACTATGGCTACACCTTC. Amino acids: CASSVVGGANYGYTF.

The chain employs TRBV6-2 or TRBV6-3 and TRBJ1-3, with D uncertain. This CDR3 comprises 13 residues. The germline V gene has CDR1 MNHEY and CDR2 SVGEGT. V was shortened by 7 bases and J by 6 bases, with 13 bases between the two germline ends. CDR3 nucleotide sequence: TGTGCCAGCATCCCCCCCCCTTTAAACACCATATATTTT. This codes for CASIPPPLNTIYF.

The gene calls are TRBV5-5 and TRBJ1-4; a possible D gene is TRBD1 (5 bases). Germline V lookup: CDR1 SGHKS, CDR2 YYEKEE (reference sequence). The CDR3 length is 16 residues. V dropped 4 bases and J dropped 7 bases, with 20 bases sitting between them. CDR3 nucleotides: TGTGCCAGCAGCGCCACCCGGGACCGGATAGGTGAAAAACTGTTTTTT. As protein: CASSATRDRIGEKLFF.

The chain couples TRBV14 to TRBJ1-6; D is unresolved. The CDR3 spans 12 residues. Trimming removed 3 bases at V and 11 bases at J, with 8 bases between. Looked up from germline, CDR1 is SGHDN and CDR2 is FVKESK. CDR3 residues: CASSQGQAPLHF. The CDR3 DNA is TGTGCCAGCAGCCAGGGTCAGGCACCCCTCCACTTT.

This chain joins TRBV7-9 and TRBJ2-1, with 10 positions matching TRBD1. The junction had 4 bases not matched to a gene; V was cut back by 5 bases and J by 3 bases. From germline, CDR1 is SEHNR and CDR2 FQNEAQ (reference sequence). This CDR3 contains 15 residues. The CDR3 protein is CASSKTGGNYNEQFF. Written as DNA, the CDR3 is TGTGCCAGCAGCAAGACAGGGGGCAACTACAATGAGCAGTTCTTC. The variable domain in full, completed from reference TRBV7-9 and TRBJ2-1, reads DTGVSQNPRHKITKRGQNVTFRCDPISEHNRLYWYRQTLGQGPEFLTYFQNEAQLEKSRLLSDRFSAERPKGSFSTLEIQRTEQGDSAMYLCASSKTGGNYNEQFFGPGTRLTVL.